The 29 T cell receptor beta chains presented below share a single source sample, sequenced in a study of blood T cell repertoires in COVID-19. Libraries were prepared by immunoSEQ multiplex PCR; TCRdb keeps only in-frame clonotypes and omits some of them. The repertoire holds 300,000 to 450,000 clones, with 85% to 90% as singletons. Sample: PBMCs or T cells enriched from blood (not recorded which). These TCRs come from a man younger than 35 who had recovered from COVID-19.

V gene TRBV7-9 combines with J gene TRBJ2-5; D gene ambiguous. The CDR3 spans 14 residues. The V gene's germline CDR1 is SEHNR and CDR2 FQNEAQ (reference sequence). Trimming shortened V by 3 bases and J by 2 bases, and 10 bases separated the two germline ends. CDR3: CASSLRSTQETQYF. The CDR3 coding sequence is TGTGCCAGCAGCTTGAGGAGCACTCAAGAGACCCAGTACTTC. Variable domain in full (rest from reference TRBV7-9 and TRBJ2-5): DTGVSQNPRHKITKRGQNVTFRCDPISEHNRLYWYRQTLGQGPEFLTYFQNEAQLEKSRLLSDRFSAERPKGSFSTLEIQRTEQGDSAMYLCASSLRSTQETQYFGPGTRLLVL.

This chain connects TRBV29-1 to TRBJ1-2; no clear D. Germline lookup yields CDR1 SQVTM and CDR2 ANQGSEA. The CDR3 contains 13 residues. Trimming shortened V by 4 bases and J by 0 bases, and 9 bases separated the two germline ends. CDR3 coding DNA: TGCAGCGTTGGTGCGGGGTCTAACTATGGCTACACCTTC. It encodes CSVGAGSNYGYTF.

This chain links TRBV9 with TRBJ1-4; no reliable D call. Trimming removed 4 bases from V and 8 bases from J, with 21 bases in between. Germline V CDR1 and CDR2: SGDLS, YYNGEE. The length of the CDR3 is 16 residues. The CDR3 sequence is CASSPREGTFGEKLFF. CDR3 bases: TGTGCCAGCAGCCCTAGGGAGGGAACCTTTGGAGAAAAACTGTTTTTT.

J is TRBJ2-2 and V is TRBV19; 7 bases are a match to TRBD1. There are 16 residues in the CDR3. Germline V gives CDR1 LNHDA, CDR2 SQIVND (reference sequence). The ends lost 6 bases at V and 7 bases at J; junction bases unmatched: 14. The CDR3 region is CASRRGRDSFGGELFF. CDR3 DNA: TGTGCCAGTAGGAGGGGCCGGGACAGTTTCGGCGGGGAGCTGTTTTTT.

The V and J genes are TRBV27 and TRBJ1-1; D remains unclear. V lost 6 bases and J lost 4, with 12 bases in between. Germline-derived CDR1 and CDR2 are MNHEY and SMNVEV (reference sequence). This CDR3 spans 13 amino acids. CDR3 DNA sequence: TGTGCCAGCAGAATTGCAGGTTCCACTGAAGCTTTCTTT. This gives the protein CASRIAGSTEAFF.

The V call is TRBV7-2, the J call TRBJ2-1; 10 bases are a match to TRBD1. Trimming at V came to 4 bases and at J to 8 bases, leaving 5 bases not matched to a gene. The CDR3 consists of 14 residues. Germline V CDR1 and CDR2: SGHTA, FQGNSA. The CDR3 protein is CASSWRDRGDEQFF. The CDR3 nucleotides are TGTGCCAGCAGCTGGAGGGACAGGGGAGATGAGCAGTTCTTC. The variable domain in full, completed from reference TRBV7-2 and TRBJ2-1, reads GAGVSQSPSNKVTEKGKDVELRCDPISGHTALYWYRQSLGQGLEFLIYFQGNSAPDKSGLPSDRFSAERTGGSVSTLTIQRTQQEDSAVYLCASSWRDRGDEQFFGPGTRLTVL.

CDR3 in DNA: TGCAGCCTTCGGGACAACACAGATACGCAGTATTTT. Translation gives CSLRDNTDTQYF. The rearrangement links TRBV29-1 to TRBJ2-3, with D possibly TRBD1 on 6 matching bases. V lost 8 bases, J lost 2 bases, and 11 bases lay in between. Germline V gene data show CDR1 as SQVTM and CDR2 as ANQGSEA. The CDR3 runs 12 residues.

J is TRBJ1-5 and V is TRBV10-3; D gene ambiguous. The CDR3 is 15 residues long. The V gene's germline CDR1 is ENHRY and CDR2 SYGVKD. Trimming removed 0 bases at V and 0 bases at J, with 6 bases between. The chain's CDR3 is CAISESRDSNQPQHF. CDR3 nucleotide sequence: TGTGCCATCAGTGAGTCGAGGGATAGCAATCAGCCCCAGCATTTT.

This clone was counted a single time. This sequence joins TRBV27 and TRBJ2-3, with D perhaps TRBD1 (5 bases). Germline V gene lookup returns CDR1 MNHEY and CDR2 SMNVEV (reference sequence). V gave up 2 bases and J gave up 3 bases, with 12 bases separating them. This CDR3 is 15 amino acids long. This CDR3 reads CASSLNGARTDTQYF. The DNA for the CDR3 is TGTGCCAGCAGTTTAAATGGGGCCAGGACAGATACGCAGTATTTT.

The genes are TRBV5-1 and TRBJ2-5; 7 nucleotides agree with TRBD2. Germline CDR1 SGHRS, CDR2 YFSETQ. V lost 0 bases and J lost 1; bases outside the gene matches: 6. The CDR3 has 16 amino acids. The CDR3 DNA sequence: TGCGCCAGCAGCTTGGCCTTCACGGGGGGCCAAGAGACCCAGTACTTC. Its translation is CASSLAFTGGQETQYF.

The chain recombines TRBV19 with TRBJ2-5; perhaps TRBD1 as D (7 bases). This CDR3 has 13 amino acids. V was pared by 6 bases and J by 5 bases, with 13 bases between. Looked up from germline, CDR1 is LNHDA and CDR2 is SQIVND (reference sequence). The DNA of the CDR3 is TGTGCCAGTAGGGAGGGACAGAAGGAGACCCAGTACTTC. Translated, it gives CASREGQKETQYF. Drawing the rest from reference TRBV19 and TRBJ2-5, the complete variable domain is DGGITQSPKYLFRKEGQNVTLSCEQNLNHDAMYWYRQDPGQGLRLIYYSQIVNDFQKGDIAEGYSVSREKKESFPLTVTSAQKNPTAFYLCASREGQKETQYFGPGTRLLVL.

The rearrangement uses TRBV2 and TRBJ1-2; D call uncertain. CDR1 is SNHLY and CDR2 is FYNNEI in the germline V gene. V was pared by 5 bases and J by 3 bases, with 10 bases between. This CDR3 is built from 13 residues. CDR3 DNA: TGTGCCAGCAGTTCGGCAGGCGACTATGGCTACACCTTC. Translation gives CASSSAGDYGYTF. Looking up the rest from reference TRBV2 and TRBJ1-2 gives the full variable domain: EPEVTQTPSHQVTQMGQEVILRCVPISNHLYFYWYRQILGQKVEFLVSFYNNEISEKSEIFDDQFSVERPDGSNFTLKIRSTKLEDSAMYFCASSSAGDYGYTFGSGTRLTVV.

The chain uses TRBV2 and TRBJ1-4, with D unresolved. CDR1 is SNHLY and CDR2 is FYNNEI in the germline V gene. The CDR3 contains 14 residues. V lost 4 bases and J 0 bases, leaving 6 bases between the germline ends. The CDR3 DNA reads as TGTGCCAGCAGTGCCGGGACAACTAATGAAAAACTGTTTTTT. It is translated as CASSAGTTNEKLFF.

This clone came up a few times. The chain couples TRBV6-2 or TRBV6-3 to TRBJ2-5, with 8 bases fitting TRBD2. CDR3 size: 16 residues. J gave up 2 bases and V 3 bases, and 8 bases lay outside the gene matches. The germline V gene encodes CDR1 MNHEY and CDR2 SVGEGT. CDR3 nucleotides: TGTGCCAGCAGTTATGGGTCTAGCGGGCCTCAAGAGACCCAGTACTTC. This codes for CASSYGSSGPQETQYF.

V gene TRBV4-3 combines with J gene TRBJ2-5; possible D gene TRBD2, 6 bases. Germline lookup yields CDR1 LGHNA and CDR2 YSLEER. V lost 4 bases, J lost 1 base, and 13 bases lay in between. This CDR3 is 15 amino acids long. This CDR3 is CASSLWGGFQETQYF. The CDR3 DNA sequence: TGCGCCAGCAGCCTTTGGGGAGGATTCCAAGAGACCCAGTACTTC.

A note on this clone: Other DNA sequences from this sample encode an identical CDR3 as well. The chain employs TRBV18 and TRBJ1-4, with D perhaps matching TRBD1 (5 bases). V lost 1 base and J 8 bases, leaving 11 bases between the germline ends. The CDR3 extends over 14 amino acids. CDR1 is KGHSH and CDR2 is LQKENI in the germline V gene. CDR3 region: CASSPRGAGEKLFF. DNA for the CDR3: TGTGCCAGCTCACCACGAGGGGCGGGAGAAAAACTGTTTTTT. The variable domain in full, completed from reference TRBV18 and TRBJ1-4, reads NAGVMQNPRHLVRRRGQEARLRCSPMKGHSHVYWYRQLPEEGLKFMVYLQKENIIDESGMPKERFSAEFPKEGPSILRIQQVVRGDSAAYFCASSPRGAGEKLFFGSGTQLSVL.

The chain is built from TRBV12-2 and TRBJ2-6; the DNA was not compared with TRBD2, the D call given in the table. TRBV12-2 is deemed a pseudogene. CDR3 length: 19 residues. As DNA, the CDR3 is TGTGCAAGTCGCCCCCGACTAGGTATCCTGGAACCTGGGGCCAACGTCCTGACTTTC. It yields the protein CASRPRLGILEPGANVLTF.

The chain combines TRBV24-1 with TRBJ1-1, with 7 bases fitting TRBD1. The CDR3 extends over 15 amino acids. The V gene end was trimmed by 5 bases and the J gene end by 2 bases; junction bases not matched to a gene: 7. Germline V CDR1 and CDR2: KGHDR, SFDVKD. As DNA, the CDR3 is TGTGCCACCAGTGGGGCCGGGACAGTCAACACTGAAGCTTTCTTT. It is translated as CATSGAGTVNTEAFF.

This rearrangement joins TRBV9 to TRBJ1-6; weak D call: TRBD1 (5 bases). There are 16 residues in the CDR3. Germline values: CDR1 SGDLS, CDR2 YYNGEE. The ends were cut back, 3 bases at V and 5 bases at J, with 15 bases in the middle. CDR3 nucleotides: TGTGCCAGCAGCGCCAGACAGCAACGGGATAATTCACCCCTCCACTTT. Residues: CASSARQQRDNSPLHF.

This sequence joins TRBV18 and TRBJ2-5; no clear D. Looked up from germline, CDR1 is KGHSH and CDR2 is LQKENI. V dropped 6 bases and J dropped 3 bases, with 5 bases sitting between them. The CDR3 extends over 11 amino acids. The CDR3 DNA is TGTGCCAGCTCCCCTGAAGAGACCCAGTACTTC. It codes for CASSPEETQYF.

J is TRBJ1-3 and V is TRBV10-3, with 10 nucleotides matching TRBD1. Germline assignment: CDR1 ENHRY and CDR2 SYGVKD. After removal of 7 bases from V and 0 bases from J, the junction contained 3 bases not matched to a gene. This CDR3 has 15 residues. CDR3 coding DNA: TGTGCCATCACCGGGACAGGGGACTCTGGAAACACCATATATTTT. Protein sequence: CAITGTGDSGNTIYF.

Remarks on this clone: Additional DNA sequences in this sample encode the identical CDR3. CDR3 sequence: CASSPDRVNTEAFF. CDR3 nucleotide sequence: TGTGCCAGCTCACCGGACAGGGTGAACACTGAAGCTTTCTTT. The chain carries TRBV18 and TRBJ1-1, with 8 positions matching TRBD1. Trimming took 3 bases from V and 0 from J; bases not matched to a gene: 0. The CDR3 is 14 amino acids. The V gene's germline CDR1 is KGHSH and CDR2 LQKENI.

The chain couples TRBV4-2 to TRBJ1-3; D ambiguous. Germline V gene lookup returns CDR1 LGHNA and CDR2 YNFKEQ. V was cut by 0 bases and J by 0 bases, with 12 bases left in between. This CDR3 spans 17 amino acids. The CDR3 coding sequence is TGTGCCAGCAGCCAAGATAAACGCGGAAACTCTGGAAACACCATATATTTT. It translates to CASSQDKRGNSGNTIYF.

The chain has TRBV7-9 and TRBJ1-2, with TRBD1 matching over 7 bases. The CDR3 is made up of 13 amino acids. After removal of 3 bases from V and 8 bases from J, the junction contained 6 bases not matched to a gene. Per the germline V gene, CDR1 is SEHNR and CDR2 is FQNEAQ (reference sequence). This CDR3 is CASSFDRVKGYTF. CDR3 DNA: TGTGCCAGCAGCTTCGACAGGGTAAAGGGCTACACCTTC.

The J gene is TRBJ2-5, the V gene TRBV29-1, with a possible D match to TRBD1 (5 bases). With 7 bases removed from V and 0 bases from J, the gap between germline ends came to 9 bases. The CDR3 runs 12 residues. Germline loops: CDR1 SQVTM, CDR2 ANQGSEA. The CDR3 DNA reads TGCAGCGGAAGGGGTTACCAAGAGACCCAGTACTTC. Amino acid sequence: CSGRGYQETQYF.

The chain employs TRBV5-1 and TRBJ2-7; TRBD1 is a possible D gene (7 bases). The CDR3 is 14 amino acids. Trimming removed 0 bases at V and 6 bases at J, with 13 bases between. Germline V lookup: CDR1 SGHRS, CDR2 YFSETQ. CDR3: CASSLGQGGGEQYF. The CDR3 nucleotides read TGCGCCAGCAGCTTGGGACAGGGAGGTGGCGAGCAGTACTTC.

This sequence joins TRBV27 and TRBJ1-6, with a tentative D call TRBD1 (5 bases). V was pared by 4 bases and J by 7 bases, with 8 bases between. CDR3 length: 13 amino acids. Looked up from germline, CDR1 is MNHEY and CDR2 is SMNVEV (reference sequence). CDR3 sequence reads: CASSSGGNSPLHF. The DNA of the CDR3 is TGTGCCAGCAGTTCCGGGGGGAATTCACCCCTCCACTTT.

The CDR3 protein is CASSSTPGTEDGYTF. DNA for the CDR3: TGCGCCAGCAGCTCAACCCCCGGGACAGAAGATGGCTACACCTTC. The chain recombines TRBV5-1 with TRBJ1-2; the match to TRBD1 covers 7 bases. This CDR3 spans 15 amino acids. Germline V gene lookup returns CDR1 SGHRS and CDR2 YFSETQ. Losses at the gene ends were 3 bases for V and 6 bases for J; bases not matched to a gene: 11.

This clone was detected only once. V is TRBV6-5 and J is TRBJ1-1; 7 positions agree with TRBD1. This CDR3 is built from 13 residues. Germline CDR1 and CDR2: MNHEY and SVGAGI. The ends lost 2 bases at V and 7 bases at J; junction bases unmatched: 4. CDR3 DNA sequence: TGTGCCAGCAGTTACGTCCCAGGGGGTGAAGCTTTCTTT. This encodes CASSYVPGGEAFF.